The table lists the clone carrying this T cell receptor (beta chain) with a count of one. Its antigen is unidentified. In the same sample, other DNA sequences code for this CDR3. The data are from a study of shared clonotypes between healthy human individuals. This CDR3 comprises 13 residues. With 3 bases removed from V and 1 base from J, the gap between germline ends came to 6 bases. CDR1 is MNHNS and CDR2 is SASEGT in the germline V gene. Sequencing was performed with immunoSEQ multiplex PCR; in TCRdb, only in-frame clones are kept and a portion is missing. Of some 500,000 clones listed, about 95% are singletons. In the CD4+ fraction, cells were divided into CD45RA+ naive and CD45RA-negative memory subsets. Whole-study findings and limits: Owing to a small donor count, the genetic and exposure-history diversity represented was limited. The four-donor shared clonotypes exceeded non-shared clonotypes in generation probability, with non-shared ones scoring lower.

This TCR derives from a woman aged 25-40 years in good health. V is TRBV6-1 and J is TRBJ1-1; a weak D match, TRBD1 (5 bases). The material sequenced was naive CD4+ T cells sorted from blood. Subset noted: CD45RA+ positively selected. The CDR3 bases are TGTGCCAGCAGTGACCAGGGGAACACTGAAGCTTTCTTT. Its translation: CASSDQGNTEAFF.